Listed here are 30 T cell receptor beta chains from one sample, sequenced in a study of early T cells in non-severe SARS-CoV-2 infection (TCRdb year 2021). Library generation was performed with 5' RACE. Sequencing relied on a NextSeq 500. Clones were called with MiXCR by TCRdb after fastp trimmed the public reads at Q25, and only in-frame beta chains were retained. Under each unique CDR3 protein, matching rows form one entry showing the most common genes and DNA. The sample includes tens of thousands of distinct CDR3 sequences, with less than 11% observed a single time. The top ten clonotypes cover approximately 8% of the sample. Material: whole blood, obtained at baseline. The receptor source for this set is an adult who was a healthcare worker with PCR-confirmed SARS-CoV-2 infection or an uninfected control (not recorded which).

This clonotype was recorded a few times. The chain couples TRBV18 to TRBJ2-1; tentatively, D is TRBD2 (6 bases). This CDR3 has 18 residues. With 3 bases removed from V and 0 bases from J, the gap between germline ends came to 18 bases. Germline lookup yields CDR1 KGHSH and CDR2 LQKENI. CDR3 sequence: CASSPFIPGTGSYNEQFF. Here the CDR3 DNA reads TGTGCCAGCTCACCTTTTATCCCCGGGACTGGCTCCTACAATGAGCAGTTCTTC.

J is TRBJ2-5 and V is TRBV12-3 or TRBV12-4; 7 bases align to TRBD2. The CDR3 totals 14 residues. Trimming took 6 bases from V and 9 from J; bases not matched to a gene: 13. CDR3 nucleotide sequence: TGTGCCAGCAGACCCCTAGGACTAGGGAGGTCCCAGTACTTC. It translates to CASRPLGLGRSQYF.

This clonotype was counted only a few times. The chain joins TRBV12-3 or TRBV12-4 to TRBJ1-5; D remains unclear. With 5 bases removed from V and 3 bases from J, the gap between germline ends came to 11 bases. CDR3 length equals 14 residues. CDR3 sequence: CASSLGNTNQPQHF. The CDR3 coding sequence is TGTGCCAGCAGTCTCGGGAACACCAATCAGCCCCAGCATTTT.

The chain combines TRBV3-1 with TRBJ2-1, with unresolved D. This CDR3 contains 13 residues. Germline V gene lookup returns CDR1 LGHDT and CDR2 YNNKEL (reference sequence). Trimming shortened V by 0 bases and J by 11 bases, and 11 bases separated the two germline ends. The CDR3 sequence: CASSQDDRAQQFF. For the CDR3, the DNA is TGTGCCAGCAGCCAAGATGATCGGGCCCAGCAGTTCTTC.

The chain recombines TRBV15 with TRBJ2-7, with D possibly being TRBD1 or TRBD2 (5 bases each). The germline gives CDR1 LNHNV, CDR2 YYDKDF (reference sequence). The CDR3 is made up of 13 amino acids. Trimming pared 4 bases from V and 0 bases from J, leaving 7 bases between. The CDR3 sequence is CATSTGSSYEQYF. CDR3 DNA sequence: TGTGCCACCAGCACAGGGAGCTCCTACGAGCAGTACTTC.

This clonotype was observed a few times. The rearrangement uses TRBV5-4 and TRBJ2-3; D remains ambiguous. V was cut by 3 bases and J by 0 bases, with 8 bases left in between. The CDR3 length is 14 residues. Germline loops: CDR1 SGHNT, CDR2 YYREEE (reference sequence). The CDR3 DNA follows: TGTGCCAGCAGCTCCGACACTAGCACAGATACGCAGTATTTT. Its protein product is CASSSDTSTDTQYF.

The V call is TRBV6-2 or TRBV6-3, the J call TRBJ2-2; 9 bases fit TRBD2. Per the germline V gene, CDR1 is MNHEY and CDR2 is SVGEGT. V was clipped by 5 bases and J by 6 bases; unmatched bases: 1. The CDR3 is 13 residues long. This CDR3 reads CASSAGGAGELFF. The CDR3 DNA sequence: TGTGCCAGCAGTGCGGGAGGGGCCGGGGAGCTGTTTTTT.

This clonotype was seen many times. Here the CDR3 reads CASSFATNTGELFF. The CDR3 nucleotides are TGCGCCAGCAGCTTTGCTACAAACACCGGGGAGCTGTTTTTT. This chain connects TRBV5-1 to TRBJ2-2; D uncertain. Germline CDR1 SGHRS, CDR2 YFSETQ. The CDR3 covers 14 residues. V was trimmed by 2 bases and J by 2 bases, leaving 7 bases between them.

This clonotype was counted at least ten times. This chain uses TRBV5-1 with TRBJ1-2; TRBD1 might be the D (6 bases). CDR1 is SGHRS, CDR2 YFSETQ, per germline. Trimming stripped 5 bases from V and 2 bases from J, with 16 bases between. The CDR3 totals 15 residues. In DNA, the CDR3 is TGCGCCAGCAGAAGCATCGGACAGAGCAACTATGGCTACACCTTC. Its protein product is CASRSIGQSNYGYTF.

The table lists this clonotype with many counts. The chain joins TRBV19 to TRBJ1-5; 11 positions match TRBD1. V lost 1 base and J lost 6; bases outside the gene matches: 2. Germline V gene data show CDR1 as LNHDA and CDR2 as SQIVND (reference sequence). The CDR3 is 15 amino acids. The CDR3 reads CASSIGTGGGQPQHF. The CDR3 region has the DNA TGTGCCAGTAGTATAGGGACAGGGGGCGGTCAGCCCCAGCATTTT.

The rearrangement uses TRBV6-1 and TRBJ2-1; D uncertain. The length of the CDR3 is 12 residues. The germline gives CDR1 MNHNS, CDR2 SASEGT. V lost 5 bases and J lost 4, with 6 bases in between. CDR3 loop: CASSPKYNEQFF. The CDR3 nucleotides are TGTGCCAGCAGTCCCAAGTACAATGAGCAGTTCTTC.

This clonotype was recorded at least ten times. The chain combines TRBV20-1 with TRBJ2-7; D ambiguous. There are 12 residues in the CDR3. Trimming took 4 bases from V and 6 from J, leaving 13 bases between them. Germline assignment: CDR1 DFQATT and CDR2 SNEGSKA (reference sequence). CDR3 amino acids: CSAKGLGSEQYF. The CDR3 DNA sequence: TGCAGTGCTAAAGGGCTGGGTAGCGAGCAGTACTTC.

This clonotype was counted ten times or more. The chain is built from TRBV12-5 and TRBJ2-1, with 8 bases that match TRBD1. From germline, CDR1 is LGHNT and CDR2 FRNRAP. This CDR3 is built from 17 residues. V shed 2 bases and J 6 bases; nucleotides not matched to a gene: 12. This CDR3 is CASGLRVGGQASNEQFF. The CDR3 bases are TGTGCTAGTGGTTTGCGGGTGGGGGGACAGGCCTCCAATGAGCAGTTCTTC. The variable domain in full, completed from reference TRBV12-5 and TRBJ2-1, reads DARVTQTPRHKVTEMGQEVTMRCQPILGHNTVFWYRQTMMQGLELLAYFRNRAPLDDSGMPKDRFSAEMPDATLATLKIQPSEPRDSAVYFCASGLRVGGQASNEQFFGPGTRLTVL.

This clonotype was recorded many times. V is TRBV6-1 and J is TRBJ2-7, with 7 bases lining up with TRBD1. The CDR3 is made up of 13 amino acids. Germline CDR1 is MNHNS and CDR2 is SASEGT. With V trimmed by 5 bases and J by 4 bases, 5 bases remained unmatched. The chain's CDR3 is CASSRGQEYEQYF. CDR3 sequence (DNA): TGTGCCAGCAGTAGAGGACAGGAGTACGAGCAGTACTTC.

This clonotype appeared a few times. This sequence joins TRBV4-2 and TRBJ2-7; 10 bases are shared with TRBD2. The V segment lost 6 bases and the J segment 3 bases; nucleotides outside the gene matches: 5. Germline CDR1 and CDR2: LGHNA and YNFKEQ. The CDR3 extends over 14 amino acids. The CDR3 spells CASRGTSGNYEQYF. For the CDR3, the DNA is TGTGCCAGCAGAGGAACTAGCGGGAACTACGAGCAGTACTTC.

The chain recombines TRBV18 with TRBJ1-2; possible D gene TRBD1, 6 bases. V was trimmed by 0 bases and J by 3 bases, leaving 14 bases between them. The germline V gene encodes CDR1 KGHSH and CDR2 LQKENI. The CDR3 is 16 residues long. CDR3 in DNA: TGTGCCAGCTCACCACCCGGGACACCCACACACTATGGCTACACCTTC. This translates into CASSPPGTPTHYGYTF.

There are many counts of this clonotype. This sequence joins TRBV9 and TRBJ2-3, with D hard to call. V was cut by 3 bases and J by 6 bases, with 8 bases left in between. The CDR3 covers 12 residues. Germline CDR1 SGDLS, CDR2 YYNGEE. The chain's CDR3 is CASSALEDTQYF. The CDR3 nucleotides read TGTGCCAGCAGCGCATTGGAGGATACGCAGTATTTT.

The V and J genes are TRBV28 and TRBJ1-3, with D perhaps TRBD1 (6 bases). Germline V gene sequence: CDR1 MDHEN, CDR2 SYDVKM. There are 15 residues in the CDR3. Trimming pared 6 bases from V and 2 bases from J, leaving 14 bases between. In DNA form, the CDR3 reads TGTGCCAGCAGAGGGGGTGCGGTTACTGGAAACACCATATATTTT. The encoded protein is CASRGGAVTGNTIYF.

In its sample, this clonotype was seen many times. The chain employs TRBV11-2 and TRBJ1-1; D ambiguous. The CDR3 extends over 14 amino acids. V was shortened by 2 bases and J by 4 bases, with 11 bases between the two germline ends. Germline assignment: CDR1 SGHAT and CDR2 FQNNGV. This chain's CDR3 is CASSLYLGPTEAFF. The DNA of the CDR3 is TGTGCCAGCAGCTTATATCTGGGTCCCACTGAAGCTTTCTTT.

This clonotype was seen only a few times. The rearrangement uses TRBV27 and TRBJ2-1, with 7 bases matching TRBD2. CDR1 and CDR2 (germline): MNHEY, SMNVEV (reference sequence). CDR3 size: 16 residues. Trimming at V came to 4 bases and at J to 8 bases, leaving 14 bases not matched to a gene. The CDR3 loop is CASSSPGSGIPDEQFF. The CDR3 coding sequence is TGTGCCAGCAGTTCCCCCGGGAGCGGGATCCCGGATGAGCAGTTCTTC.

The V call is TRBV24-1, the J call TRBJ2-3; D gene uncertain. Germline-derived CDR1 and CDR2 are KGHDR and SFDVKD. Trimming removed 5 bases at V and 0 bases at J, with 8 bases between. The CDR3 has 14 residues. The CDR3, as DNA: TGTGCCACCAGTGGACCGACTAGCACAGATACGCAGTATTTT. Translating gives CATSGPTSTDTQYF.

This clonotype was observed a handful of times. The CDR3 spells CASSLVVLGEQFF. CDR3 in DNA: TGTGCCAGCAGCTTAGTGGTGTTGGGTGAGCAGTTCTTC. The gene calls are TRBV7-9 and TRBJ2-1, with no clear D. V lost 1 base, J lost 9 bases, and 10 bases lay in between. The CDR3 has 13 amino acids. Germline assignment: CDR1 SEHNR and CDR2 FQNEAQ (reference sequence).

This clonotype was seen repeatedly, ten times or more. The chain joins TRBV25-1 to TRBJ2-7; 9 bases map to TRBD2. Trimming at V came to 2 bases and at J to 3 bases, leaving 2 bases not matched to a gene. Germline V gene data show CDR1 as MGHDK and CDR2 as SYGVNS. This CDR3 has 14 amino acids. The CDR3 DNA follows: TGTGCCAGCAGTGAAGGTAGCGGGAGCTACGAGCAGTACTTC. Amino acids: CASSEGSGSYEQYF.

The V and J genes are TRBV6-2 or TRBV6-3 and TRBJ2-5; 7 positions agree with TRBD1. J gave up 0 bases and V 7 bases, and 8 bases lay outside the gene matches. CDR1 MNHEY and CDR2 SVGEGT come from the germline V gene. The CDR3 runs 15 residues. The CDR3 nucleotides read TGTGCCAGCACCCGATATGGGACAGACCAAGAGACCCAGTACTTC. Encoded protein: CASTRYGTDQETQYF.

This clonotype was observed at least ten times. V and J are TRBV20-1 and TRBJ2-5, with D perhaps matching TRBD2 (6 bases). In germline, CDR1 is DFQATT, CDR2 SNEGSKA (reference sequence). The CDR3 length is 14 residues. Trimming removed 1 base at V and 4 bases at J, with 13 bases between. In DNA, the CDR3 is TGCAGTGCTAGAGTGGGGGACTGGGGAGAGACCCAGTACTTC. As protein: CSARVGDWGETQYF.

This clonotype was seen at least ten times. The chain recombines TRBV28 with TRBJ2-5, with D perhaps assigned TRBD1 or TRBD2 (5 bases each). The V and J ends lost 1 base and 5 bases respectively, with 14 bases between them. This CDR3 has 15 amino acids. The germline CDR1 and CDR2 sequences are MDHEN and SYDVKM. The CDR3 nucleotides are TGTGCCAGCAGTTTATACCTGGCTGGGACGGAGACCCAGTACTTC. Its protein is CASSLYLAGTETQYF.

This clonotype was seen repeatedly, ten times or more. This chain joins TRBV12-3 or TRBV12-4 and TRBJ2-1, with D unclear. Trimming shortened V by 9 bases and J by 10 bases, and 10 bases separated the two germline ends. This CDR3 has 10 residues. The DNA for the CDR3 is TGTGCCAGTGCGGCGACGGAGCAGTTCTTC. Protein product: CASAATEQFF.

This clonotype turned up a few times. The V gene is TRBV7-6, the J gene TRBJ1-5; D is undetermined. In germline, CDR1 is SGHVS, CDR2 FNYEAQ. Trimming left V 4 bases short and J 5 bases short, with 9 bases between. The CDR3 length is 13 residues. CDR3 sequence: CASSSQLDQPQHF. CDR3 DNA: TGTGCCAGCAGCTCACAACTCGATCAGCCCCAGCATTTT.

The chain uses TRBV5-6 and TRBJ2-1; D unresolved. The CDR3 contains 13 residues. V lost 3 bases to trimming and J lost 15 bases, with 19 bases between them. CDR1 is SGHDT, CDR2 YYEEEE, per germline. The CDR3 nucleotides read TGTGCCAGCAGCTCCACCTCTGGGCTAGTTGTGTTCTTC. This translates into CASSSTSGLVVFF.

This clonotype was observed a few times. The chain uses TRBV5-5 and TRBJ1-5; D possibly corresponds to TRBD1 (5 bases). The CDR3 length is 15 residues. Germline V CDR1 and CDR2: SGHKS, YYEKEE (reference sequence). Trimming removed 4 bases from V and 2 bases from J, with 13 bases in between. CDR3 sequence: CASSQGSTGNQPQHF. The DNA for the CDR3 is TGTGCCAGCAGCCAGGGTAGCACGGGCAATCAGCCCCAGCATTTT.